Listed below are T cell receptor beta chains from one sample, sequenced in a study of T-cell reconstitution after alpha-beta-depleted transplantation in children. A single record per CDR3 protein comes from TCRdb applying MiXCR to the PCR reads. The sample has around 480,000 distinct CDR3 sequences, about 33% seen once. The input for sequencing was PBMCs from the stem cell graft donor, taken from the stem cell graft. Receptors originate from a human donor who donated a stem cell graft to a child with aplastic anemia. CDR3s include the opening cysteine and the closing phenylalanine or tryptophan. Each record gives: D gene, clone size, V gene, J gene, CDR3 protein, CDR3 DNA. The D gene is left open where the match is weak. A row's size may be missing; if present it is once, few, many or a size class.

TRBD1	few	TRBV20-1	TRBJ2-3	CSAAPGQGASDTQYF	TGCAGTGCCGCACCGGGACAGGGGGCTTCAGATACGCAGTATTTT
-	-	TRBV14	TRBJ1-5	CASSQSHGVGQPQHF	TGTGCCAGCAGCCAATCCCATGGGGTGGGTCAGCCCCAGCATTTT
-	-	TRBV19	TRBJ1-1	CASSMGEAFF	TGTGCCAGTAGTATGGGAGAAGCTTTCTTT
TRBD1	-	TRBV29-1	TRBJ2-7	CSVGQGAQYF	TGCAGCGTTGGGCAGGGGGCACAGTACTTC
-	-	TRBV7-2	TRBJ2-5	CASSLSVPQYF	TGTGCCAGCAGCCTCTCGGTACCTCAGTACTTC
-	-	TRBV27	TRBJ2-3	CASSPVFRRGLQYF	TGTGCCAGCAGTCCTGTATTCCGGCGCGGGTTGCAGTATTTT
-	-	TRBV7-2	TRBJ2-3	CASSLVGQSSRNTQYF	TGTGCCAGCAGCTTAGTGGGGCAGTCCAGTAGAAATACGCAGTATTTT
-	many	TRBV12-3/TRBV12-4	TRBJ2-1	CASSPGYNEQFF	TGTGCCAGCAGTCCGGGGTACAATGAGCAGTTCTTC
-	-	TRBV20-1	TRBJ1-1	CSARVWGAQGEAFF	TGCAGTGCTAGAGTCTGGGGGGCGCAGGGTGAAGCTTTCTTT
-	few	TRBV11-3	TRBJ2-2	CASSLAPRATGELFF	TGTGCCAGCAGCTTAGCCCCCAGGGCCACCGGGGAGCTGTTTTTT
-	few	TRBV5-4	TRBJ1-1	CASSLDYTKAFF	TGTGCCAGCAGCTTGGACTACACGAAAGCTTTCTTT
TRBD1	few	TRBV20-1	TRBJ1-1	CSAAGTGLRNTEAFF	TGCAGTGCTGCTGGGACAGGCTTAAGGAACACTGAAGCTTTCTTT
-	-	TRBV11-2	TRBJ2-6	CASSPGVANVLTF	TGTGCCAGCAGCCCAGGGGTCGCCAACGTCCTGACTTTC
TRBD2	-	TRBV18	TRBJ2-1	CASSPLGSSGRNEQFF	TGTGCCAGCTCACCACTTGGGTCTAGCGGGAGGAATGAGCAGTTCTTC
-	few	TRBV9	TRBJ2-1	CASSVGVREYNEQFF	TGTGCCAGCAGCGTAGGGGTAAGGGAGTACAATGAGCAGTTCTTC
-	-	TRBV9	TRBJ1-1	CASSVEGFGGVNTEAFF	TGTGCCAGCAGCGTAGAGGGTTTCGGGGGGGTGAACACTGAAGCTTTCTTT
TRBD1	-	TRBV6-1	TRBJ1-6	CASRDPEGALPNSPLHF	TGTGCCAGCAGAGACCCGGAGGGGGCACTTCCCAATTCACCCCTCCACTTT
-	few	TRBV4-3	TRBJ1-2	CASSQDGTTRSNF	TGCGCCAGCAGCCAAGATGGGACGACTCGTTCAAACTTC
-	few	TRBV20-1	TRBJ2-5	CSARAGQGPETQYF	TGCAGTGCTAGAGCTGGGCAGGGCCCAGAGACCCAGTACTTC
-	-	TRBV20-1	TRBJ1-1	CSVRQAYTEAFF	TGCAGTGTGCGACAGGCTTACACTGAAGCTTTCTTT
TRBD1	few	TRBV18	TRBJ2-3	CASSPQGTGRTDTQYF	TGTGCCAGCTCACCACAAGGGACAGGGAGGACAGATACGCAGTATTTT
-	few	TRBV12-3/TRBV12-4	TRBJ2-1	CASSLVEQFF	TGTGCCAGCAGTTTGGTTGAGCAGTTCTTC
-	-	TRBV6-2/TRBV6-3	TRBJ1-5	CASNLRTAGPLRNQPQHF	TGTGCCAGCAACCTACGGACAGCCGGCCCTTTGCGCAATCAGCCCCAGCATTTT
TRBD2	-	TRBV25-1	TRBJ2-1	CASSVAGGAYNEQFF	TGTGCCAGCAGTGTTGCGGGAGGGGCCTACAATGAGCAGTTCTTC
-	-	TRBV12-3/TRBV12-4	TRBJ1-1	CASRRQVNTEAFF	TGTGCCAGCAGGCGACAGGTAAACACTGAAGCTTTCTTT
TRBD1	-	TRBV5-1	TRBJ2-2	CASSPGDRGHTGELFF	TGCGCCAGCAGCCCCGGGGACAGGGGACACACCGGGGAGCTGTTTTTT
-	-	TRBV28	TRBJ2-5	CASSLLQGLQETQYF	TGTGCCAGCAGTCTACTACAGGGATTGCAGGAGACCCAGTACTTC
-	once	TRBV7-2	TRBJ1-3	CASSPQGMGSGNTIYF	TGTGCCAGCAGCCCCCAGGGAATGGGTTCTGGAAACACCATATATTTT
TRBD1	-	TRBV20-1	TRBJ2-7	CSVLGAGTGSGEQYF	TGCAGTGTTCTAGGAGCTGGGACAGGGTCCGGCGAGCAGTACTTC
TRBD2	few	TRBV5-6	TRBJ2-3	CASSLVAGGPADTQYF	TGTGCCAGCAGCTTGGTTGCGGGAGGGCCGGCAGATACGCAGTATTTT
TRBD1	few	TRBV29-1	TRBJ2-7	CSAERQGSLEQYF	TGCAGCGCGGAGCGACAGGGATCCCTCGAGCAGTACTTC
TRBD1	-	TRBV19	TRBJ1-2	CASSLSGTGKRNYGYTF	TGTGCCAGTAGCCTGTCCGGGACAGGGAAGAGGAACTATGGCTACACCTTC
-	-	TRBV25-1	TRBJ1-2	CASSEGGFKGYGYTF	TGTGCCAGCAGTGAAGGGGGATTTAAGGGGTATGGCTACACCTTC
-	few	TRBV7-2	TRBJ2-4	CASSPDLGLLAKNIQYF	TGTGCCAGCAGCCCCGACTTGGGTTTACTAGCCAAAAACATTCAGTACTTC
TRBD2	-	TRBV6-2/TRBV6-3	TRBJ2-1	CASRETSARTGEQFF	TGTGCCAGCAGGGAAACTAGCGCGAGGACGGGGGAGCAGTTCTTC
TRBD2	few	TRBV27	TRBJ2-3	CASSPLAGAGDTQYF	TGTGCCAGCAGTCCCCTAGCGGGAGCCGGGGATACGCAGTATTTT
TRBD1	-	TRBV10-2	TRBJ1-2	CASSESGGVGNGYTF	TGCGCCAGCAGTGAGTCAGGGGGCGTAGGAAATGGCTACACCTTC
-	-	TRBV20-1	TRBJ2-3	CSAIRGVASSTDTQYF	TGCAGTGCTATCCGAGGGGTGGCTAGTAGCACAGATACGCAGTATTTT
TRBD2	few	TRBV29-1	TRBJ2-1	CSVMLRLATNEQFF	TGCAGCGTGATGCTTAGACTAGCAACGAATGAGCAGTTCTTC
TRBD1	few	TRBV12-5	TRBJ1-1	CASGTWDSNQGQAFF	TGTGCTAGTGGTACGTGGGACAGCAACCAGGGACAGGCTTTCTTT
TRBD2	-	TRBV29-1	TRBJ2-1	CSVDSRGLAGHNEQFF	TGCAGCGTTGATTCGCGGGGACTAGCGGGACACAATGAGCAGTTCTTC
-	many	TRBV7-2	TRBJ1-1	CASRENRVGNTEAFF	TGTGCCAGCAGGGAGAACAGGGTGGGGAACACTGAAGCTTTCTTT
TRBD1	many	TRBV20-1	TRBJ2-1	CSARWTGRDYNEQFF	TGCAGTGCTAGATGGACAGGAAGGGACTACAATGAGCAGTTCTTC
TRBD1	few	TRBV29-1	TRBJ1-2	CSVQGGAPYNYGYTF	TGCAGCGTTCAGGGGGGGGCCCCCTATAACTATGGCTACACCTTC
TRBD1	-	TRBV6-1	TRBJ1-2	CASSRGTGIKDTF	TGTGCCAGCAGCCGGGGGACAGGGATAAAGGACACCTTC
TRBD2	-	TRBV5-1	TRBJ2-1	CASSARPGLVGVGNEQFF	TGCGCCAGCAGCGCACGACCGGGACTAGTAGGGGTGGGGAATGAGCAGTTCTTC
-	-	TRBV12-3/TRBV12-4	TRBJ1-1	CASSIDRLTRNTEAFF	TGTGCCAGCAGCATCGACAGACTCACTCGGAACACTGAAGCTTTCTTT
TRBD1	-	TRBV20-1	TRBJ1-4	CSARTGRGEKLFF	TGCAGTGCGCGGACAGGCCGGGGAGAAAAACTGTTTTTT
TRBD1	-	TRBV28	TRBJ1-3	CASGRQGISSGNTIYF	TGTGCCAGCGGAAGACAGGGGATCAGCTCTGGAAACACCATATATTTT
TRBD1	few	TRBV6-1	TRBJ1-6	CASTLEGPGQGWSPLHF	TGTGCCAGCACCTTAGAAGGTCCCGGACAGGGATGGTCACCCCTCCACTTT
-	-	TRBV12-3/TRBV12-4	TRBJ2-5	CASSKVQETQYF	TGTGCCAGCAGCAAAGTACAAGAGACCCAGTACTTC
TRBD1	few	TRBV20-1	TRBJ1-6	CSAREPGQGLHNSPLHF	TGCAGTGCTAGAGAGCCGGGACAGGGCTTACATAATTCACCCCTCCACTTT
-	-	TRBV12-3/TRBV12-4	TRBJ1-5	CASSPLGTIQPQHF	TGTGCCAGCAGCCCCCTTGGGACAATCCAGCCCCAGCATTTT
-	-	TRBV7-2	TRBJ1-1	CASSSYSGPEAFF	TGTGCCAGCAGCTCCTACAGCGGCCCTGAAGCTTTCTTT
-	few	TRBV10-3	TRBJ1-3	CAISEPLADTIYF	TGTGCCATCAGTGAACCCTTGGCGGACACCATATATTTT
-	-	TRBV19	TRBJ1-1	CASSGPGEGAEAFF	TGTGCCAGTAGTGGACCGGGAGAAGGGGCTGAAGCTTTCTTT
-	-	TRBV12-3/TRBV12-4	TRBJ2-4	CASRSGWAKNIQYF	TGTGCCAGCAGGTCCGGGTGGGCCAAAAACATTCAGTACTTC
-	-	TRBV4-2	TRBJ2-7	CASSQAGASRGEQYF	TGTGCCAGCAGCCAAGCGGGAGCTTCCCGGGGTGAGCAGTACTTC
-	-	TRBV27	TRBJ2-5	CASSFTGSETQYF	TGTGCCAGCAGTTTTACGGGCTCTGAGACCCAGTACTTC